This entry lists 9 T cell receptor beta chains sequenced from one sample in a study of T cell responses to AZD1222 COVID-19 vaccine. The protocol was immunoSEQ multiplex PCR, while the TCRdb copy is restricted to in-frame clones and leaves out a portion. The table includes more than 120,000 clones, 86% detected once. The sample was peripheral blood, taken 28 days after the second AZD1222 dose. Every receptor here comes from an adult who received the AZD1222 COVID-19 vaccine.

The rearrangement joins TRBV10-3 to TRBJ1-2, with TRBD1 identical over 7 bases. The CDR3 contains 14 residues. V lost 11 bases to trimming and J lost 6 bases; unmatched junction nucleotides: 15. Germline CDR1 is ENHRY and CDR2 is SYGVKD. CDR3 bases: TGTGCCCCCGGAGTCGGCAGGGGGTTAAATGGCTACACCTTC. It is translated as CAPGVGRGLNGYTF.

This clone was counted a single time. The CDR3 sequence: CASSINNNYGYTF. DNA for the CDR3: TGTGCCAGTAGTATCAACAATAACTATGGCTACACCTTC. The J gene is TRBJ1-2, the V gene TRBV19; D is ambiguous. The CDR3 spans 13 residues. Trimming stripped 3 bases from V and 1 base from J, with 6 bases between. CDR1 is LNHDA and CDR2 is SQIVND in the germline V gene (reference sequence). The full variable domain, completed using reference TRBV19 and TRBJ1-2, is DGGITQSPKYLFRKEGQNVTLSCEQNLNHDAMYWYRQDPGQGLRLIYYSQIVNDFQKGDIAEGYSVSREKKESFPLTVTSAQKNPTAFYLCASSINNNYGYTFGSGTRLTVV.

The rearrangement uses TRBV5-1 and TRBJ1-5; no clear D gene. The CDR3 covers 15 residues. In germline, CDR1 is SGHRS, CDR2 YFSETQ. Between the trimmed V and J ends, which lost 0 bases and 2 bases, there was a span of 9 bases. CDR3 amino acids: CASSLEGGGNQPQHF. CDR3 bases: TGCGCCAGCAGCTTGGAGGGAGGAGGCAATCAGCCCCAGCATTTT.

The V gene is TRBV5-6, the J gene TRBJ2-1; TRBD2 aligns across 11 bases. V lost 4 bases, J lost 6 bases, and 9 bases stayed unmatched. CDR3 size: 16 residues. Germline V gives CDR1 SGHDT, CDR2 YYEEEE. The chain's CDR3 is CASSPLAGGPFNEQFF. Here the CDR3 DNA reads TGTGCCAGCAGCCCCTTAGCGGGAGGGCCCTTCAATGAGCAGTTCTTC.

V is TRBV18 and J is TRBJ1-1; no clear D gene. CDR3 size: 12 residues. The V end was cut by 0 bases, the J end by 5 bases, with 4 bases between. The V gene's germline CDR1 is KGHSH and CDR2 LQKENI. CDR3 coding DNA: TGTGCCAGCTCACCACCCAGGACTGAAGCTTTCTTT. Its translation is CASSPPRTEAFF.

V gene TRBV29-1 combines with J gene TRBJ1-2; 8 bases are shared with TRBD1. This CDR3 contains 12 residues. Germline trimming cut 5 bases from V and 7 bases from J; bases unmatched to any gene: 6. Per the germline V gene, CDR1 is SQVTM and CDR2 is ANQGSEA. The CDR3 sequence: CSVSQGAGGYTF. Written as DNA, the CDR3 is TGCAGCGTTAGTCAGGGGGCAGGTGGCTACACCTTC.

This chain links TRBV3-1 (or the pseudogene TRBV3-2) with TRBJ1-1; 7 bases map to TRBD1. With 8 bases clipped from V and 0 bases from J, the junction kept 3 bases outside the gene matches. The length of the CDR3 is 13 residues. Germline values: CDR1 LGHDT, CDR2 YNNKEL (reference sequence). As DNA, the CDR3 is TGTGCCAGCGGGGGACAGATGAACACTGAAGCTTTCTTT. Encoded protein: CASGGQMNTEAFF.

Concerning this clone itself: Germline and junction disagree at one end, which may indicate a read error. The chain recombines TRBV6-5 with TRBJ2-7, with 7 bases lining up with TRBD1. The CDR3 extends over 13 amino acids. Germline V CDR1 and CDR2: MNHEY, SVGAGI. The CDR3, as DNA: TGTGCCAGCAGTCAGGGGGTCTCCCGGACGTCGGTCTTC. Amino acids: CASSQGVSRTSVF.

This clone was counted between two and nine times. V is TRBV12-3 or TRBV12-4 and J is TRBJ2-7; no definite D call. This CDR3 is built from 11 residues. Trimming left V 6 bases short and J 1 base short, with 4 bases between. The CDR3 sequence: CASRGSYEQYF. CDR3 bases: TGTGCCAGCAGGGGATCCTACGAGCAGTACTTC.